The 21 T cell receptor beta chains reported below all come from one sample, sequenced in a study of cytomegalovirus exposure and HLA in healthy donors. In the PCR, 60 Vbeta and 13 Jbeta primers were used. Measured with immunoSEQ multiplex PCR; TCRdb has only the in-frame clones, and not every one. The data hold 130,000 or so clones, with approximately 80% observed a single time. Material: PBMCs. These TCRs come from a man between 18 and 35 years old in good health and CMV-seronegative.

The V and J genes are TRBV5-4 and TRBJ1-2; 8 bases are shared with TRBD1. After removal of 5 bases from V and 8 bases from J, the junction contained 14 bases not matched to a gene. CDR3 length: 15 residues. Germline V gene data show CDR1 as SGHNT and CDR2 as YYREEE (reference sequence). The CDR3 region is CASRAGTGVPGGYTF. CDR3 nucleotide sequence: TGTGCCAGCAGGGCCGGGACAGGCGTTCCGGGAGGCTACACCTTC.

This clone was seen only once. The J gene is TRBJ2-7, the V gene TRBV20-1; D remains ambiguous. CDR3 length: 11 amino acids. CDR1 DFQATT and CDR2 SNEGSKA come from the germline V gene (reference sequence). V gave up 3 bases and J gave up 5 bases, with 8 bases separating them. CDR3 DNA sequence: TGCAGTGCTAGTCTCCAGAACGAGCAGTACTTC. This gives the protein CSASLQNEQYF.

This clone was observed a few times. This chain joins TRBV5-1 and TRBJ2-2; D gene unclear. V lost 2 bases, J lost 7 bases, and 6 bases lay in between. Germline V gene sequence: CDR1 SGHRS, CDR2 YFSETQ. The CDR3 has 12 residues. As DNA, the CDR3 is TGCGCCAGCAGCTTATCTCTCGGGGAGCTGTTTTTT. Protein sequence: CASSLSLGELFF.

This sequence joins TRBV9 and TRBJ1-4; tentatively, D is TRBD1 (6 bases). CDR1 is SGDLS, CDR2 YYNGEE, per germline. V lost 4 bases to trimming and J lost 7 bases, with 17 bases between them. The CDR3 consists of 15 residues. The CDR3 spells CASSPKGVLGEKLFF. In nucleotides, the CDR3 is TGTGCCAGCAGCCCGAAGGGGGTCCTAGGTGAAAAACTGTTTTTT.

V and J are TRBV10-2 and TRBJ1-5; D gene unclear. Trimming stripped 0 bases from V and 5 bases from J, with 5 bases between. From germline, CDR1 is WSHSY and CDR2 SAAADI. The CDR3 length is 13 residues. In DNA, the CDR3 is TGCGCCAGCAGTGAGTCCGGGGATCAGCCCCAGCATTTT. Translated, it gives CASSESGDQPQHF.

This clone has only a few counts. This chain joins TRBV9 and TRBJ2-7, with D possibly being TRBD2 (6 bases). The V end lost 3 bases, the J end lost 7 bases, and 14 bases lay between the germline ends. The CDR3 length is 13 residues. Germline CDR1 and CDR2: SGDLS and YYNGEE. In nucleotides, the CDR3 is TGTGCCAGCAGCGCTAGCGACGTAGGGGAGCAGTACTTC. Amino acid sequence: CASSASDVGEQYF.

This clone was found a few times. The chain combines TRBV9 with TRBJ1-2, with a tentative D call TRBD1 (5 bases). The CDR3 sequence is 16 residues long. Germline lookup yields CDR1 SGDLS and CDR2 YYNGEE. V was shortened by 0 bases and J by 6 bases, with 18 bases between the two germline ends. The CDR3 bases are TGTGCCAGCAGCGTAGCCCGGGTGTCACCCAGGGATGGCTACACCTTC. Protein: CASSVARVSPRDGYTF.

V usage is TRBV5-1 and J usage is TRBJ1-1; D remains ambiguous. Germline V gives CDR1 SGHRS, CDR2 YFSETQ. The length of the CDR3 is 14 residues. V lost 4 bases and J lost 4, with 14 bases in between. The CDR3 is CASSPLGGSTEAFF. The CDR3 DNA follows: TGCGCCAGCAGCCCCTTAGGAGGGAGCACTGAAGCTTTCTTT.

V gene TRBV27 combines with J gene TRBJ1-2; TRBD1 is a possible D gene (5 bases). Trimming took off 8 bases at V and 1 base at J, with 11 bases between the two ends. CDR1 is MNHEY and CDR2 is SMNVEV in the germline V gene (reference sequence). The CDR3 runs 13 residues. The chain's CDR3 is CASGRGLNYGYTF. The CDR3 nucleotides read TGTGCCAGCGGGAGGGGCCTTAACTATGGCTACACCTTC.

V is TRBV7-9 and J is TRBJ2-7; D may be TRBD1 (5 bases). The CDR3 covers 14 residues. Trimming took 3 bases from V and 2 from J, leaving 11 bases between them. Germline-derived CDR1 and CDR2 are SEHNR and FQNEAQ (reference sequence). CDR3 nucleotides: TGTGCCAGCAGCTTTGACAGATACCCCTACGAGCAGTACTTC. It encodes CASSFDRYPYEQYF.

The J gene is TRBJ1-6, the V gene TRBV5-6; TRBD1 matches 9 bases. The CDR3 has 15 amino acids. Per the germline V gene, CDR1 is SGHDT and CDR2 is YYEEEE. Trimming cost V 5 bases and J 10 bases; bases outside gene matches: 10. This CDR3 reads CASSLTGTGNSPLHF. The DNA for the CDR3 is TGTGCCAGCAGTTTAACCGGGACAGGGAACTCACCCCTCCACTTT.

This sequence joins TRBV5-1 and TRBJ2-3; TRBD1 matches 9 bases. Germline V gene data show CDR1 as SGHRS and CDR2 as YFSETQ. The CDR3 spans 15 residues. With 3 bases clipped from V and 4 bases from J, the junction kept 6 bases outside the gene matches. The DNA for the CDR3 is TGCGCCAGCAGCTCCGGACAGGGGAAGCCAGATACGCAGTATTTT. It specifies CASSSGQGKPDTQYF.

The rearrangement joins TRBV5-5 to TRBJ2-7; D gene ambiguous. The CDR3 is 13 residues long. The ends were cut back, 0 bases at V and 3 bases at J, with 7 bases in the middle. CDR1 SGHKS and CDR2 YYEKEE come from the germline V gene (reference sequence). The CDR3 region is CASSLVGFYEQYF. The CDR3 coding sequence is TGTGCCAGCAGCTTGGTCGGGTTCTACGAGCAGTACTTC.

CDR3 in amino acids: CASSVGANTEAFF. The DNA of the CDR3 is TGTGCCAGCAGTGTAGGGGCGAACACTGAAGCTTTCTTT. The V gene is TRBV6-1, the J gene TRBJ1-1, with D perhaps TRBD1 (5 bases). V was clipped by 4 bases and J by 1 base, with 7 bases between them. The CDR3 runs to 13 residues. Germline V gives CDR1 MNHNS, CDR2 SASEGT.

The V call is TRBV18, the J call TRBJ2-2; 8 nucleotides agree with TRBD1. Germline CDR1 and CDR2: KGHSH and LQKENI. CDR3 length: 14 residues. Trimming took 6 bases from V and 4 from J; bases not matched to a gene: 4. The CDR3 sequence is CASSPGGFTGELFF. CDR3 in DNA: TGTGCCAGCTCCCCAGGGGGCTTCACCGGGGAGCTGTTTTTT.

The chain joins TRBV7-2 to TRBJ1-1, with 7 bases lining up with TRBD1. Germline values: CDR1 SGHTA, CDR2 FQGNSA. The junction had 10 bases not matched to a gene; V was cut back by 4 bases and J by 5 bases. The CDR3 loop spans 15 amino acids. CDR3 DNA sequence: TGTGCCAGCAGCTATCGGACAGGAGGAGGGACTGAAGCTTTCTTT. Its translation is CASSYRTGGGTEAFF.

V is TRBV9 and J is TRBJ1-1; D gene unclear. V was shortened by 4 bases and J by 2 bases, with 15 bases between the two germline ends. Germline CDR1 SGDLS, CDR2 YYNGEE. This CDR3 has 15 residues. The CDR3 DNA is TGTGCCAGCAGCCCTCGAGGGCAGGTTAACACTGAAGCTTTCTTT. Translated, it gives CASSPRGQVNTEAFF. The whole variable domain, remainder taken from reference TRBV9 and TRBJ1-1, is DSGVTQTPKHLITATGQRVTLRCSPRSGDLSVYWYQQSLDQGLQFLIQYYNGEERAKGNILERFSAQQFPDLHSELNLSSLELGDSALYFCASSPRGQVNTEAFFGQGTRLTVV.

On this clone: The conserved closing phenylalanine or tryptophan is absent in this CDR3, likely reflecting a read error. The chain is built from TRBV27 and TRBJ1-6, with TRBD1 identical over 9 bases. Germline lookup yields CDR1 MNHEY and CDR2 SMNVEV (reference sequence). V gave up 4 bases and J gave up 5 bases; unmatched junction bases: 12. CDR3 length: 18 residues. CDR3 sequence reads: CASSSTIGGTGNNSPLHS. The CDR3 region has the DNA TGTGCCAGCAGTTCCACTATAGGGGGGACAGGGAATAATTCACCCCTCCACTCT.

This clone appeared a single time. This rearrangement joins TRBV4-3 to TRBJ1-1, with D tentatively TRBD1 (5 bases). V lost 0 bases to trimming and J lost 6 bases, with 8 bases between them. The CDR3 is 13 amino acids. Germline CDR1 is LGHNA and CDR2 is YSLEER. The CDR3 loop reads CASSQELGAEAFF. The CDR3 DNA reads TGCGCCAGCAGCCAAGAATTAGGGGCTGAAGCTTTCTTT.

The rearrangement links TRBV7-9 to TRBJ2-1; 11 positions agree with TRBD2. The CDR3 extends over 15 amino acids. Trimming at V came to 5 bases and at J to 5 bases, leaving 5 bases not matched to a gene. The germline gives CDR1 SEHNR, CDR2 FQNEAQ (reference sequence). CDR3 nucleotides: TGTGCCAGCAGCGAGGGACTAGCGGACCACAATGAGCAGTTCTTC. This codes for CASSEGLADHNEQFF.

The chain has TRBV10-1 and TRBJ1-5; D remains ambiguous. Germline CDR1 WNHNN, CDR2 SYGVQD (reference sequence). This CDR3 is 13 amino acids long. V lost 5 bases to trimming and J lost 6 bases, with 11 bases between them. The CDR3 reads CASSPSGGQPQHF. The DNA of the CDR3 is TGCGCCAGCAGTCCTTCTGGAGGTCAGCCCCAGCATTTT.